This T cell receptor (beta chain) was retrieved from a study of monozygotic twins with inflammatory bowel disease. CDR1 is DFQATT and CDR2 is SNEGSKA in the germline V gene (reference sequence). The CDR3 contains 13 residues. TCRdb reprocessed the 5' RACE reads; each CDR3 protein has one entry and no DNA is given. The sample includes around 380,000 distinct CDR3 sequences. The rearrangement uses TRBV20-1 and TRBJ1-6; TCRdb designates TRBD1, a call that cannot be tested without DNA. This TCR came from a human donor with ulcerative colitis or Crohn's disease, or a healthy co-twin of an affected twin (not recorded which). The sequencing input was blood. CDR3: CSASGPNNSPLHF.